Following are 14 T cell receptor beta chains from one sample sequenced in a study of response to subunit inactivated influenza vaccine. TCRdb called the RT-PCR reads again in MiXCR, with one record for every CDR3 protein. The sample has 250,000 to 350,000 distinct CDR3 sequences; about 20% are singletons. Source: PBMCs from blood, taken 21 months after vaccination. The receptors originated from a man between 50 and 69 years old who received an inactivated influenza vaccine.

This clonotype was picked up a small number of times. The J gene is TRBJ2-1, the V gene TRBV5-1; 8 nucleotides agree with TRBD1. Looked up from germline, CDR1 is SGHRS and CDR2 is YFSETQ. This CDR3 has 18 amino acids. The trim removed 0 bases at V and 0 bases at J, leaving 8 bases unmatched. CDR3 in amino acids: CASSLGQGIRSSYNEQFF. In DNA form, the CDR3 reads TGCGCCAGCAGCTTGGGACAGGGGATAAGATCCTCCTACAATGAGCAGTTCTTC.

This clonotype was observed a handful of times. The chain combines TRBV9 with TRBJ1-2, with no clear D. Trimming removed 0 bases at V and 5 bases at J, with 17 bases between. The germline V gene encodes CDR1 SGDLS and CDR2 YYNGEE. The CDR3 runs to 16 residues. The CDR3 DNA follows: TGTGCCAGCAGCGTAGGGAGCAGTACCGACCCTTATGGCTACACCTTC. Translation: CASSVGSSTDPYGYTF.

The chain links TRBV24-1 to TRBJ2-3; 7 nucleotides line up with TRBD2. After removal of 1 base from V and 6 bases from J, the junction contained 9 bases not matched to a gene. Germline V CDR1 and CDR2: KGHDR, SFDVKD. The CDR3 covers 16 residues. The CDR3 region has the DNA TGTGCCACCAGTGATTTCCCTCCGGGAGGCGGGGATACGCAGTATTTT. Encoded protein: CATSDFPPGGGDTQYF.

The J gene is TRBJ1-1, the V gene TRBV3-1; D perhaps matches TRBD1 (6 bases). This CDR3 comprises 13 residues. Trimming cost V 2 bases and J 6 bases, with 10 bases left between them. Germline V gives CDR1 LGHDT, CDR2 YNNKEL (reference sequence). CDR3 nucleotides: TGTGCCAGCAGCCAAACAGGGCTCGCTGAAGCTTTCTTT. Residues: CASSQTGLAEAFF.

The V gene is TRBV6-2 or TRBV6-3, the J gene TRBJ1-1; 7 positions agree with TRBD1. Germline V gene data show CDR1 as MNHEY and CDR2 as SVGEGT. This CDR3 comprises 14 residues. The junction had 3 bases not matched to a gene; V was cut back by 4 bases and J by 1 base. The CDR3 loop reads CASSSTGRNTEAFF. As DNA, the CDR3 is TGTGCCAGCAGTTCGACAGGGAGGAACACTGAAGCTTTCTTT.

Many counts were recorded for this clonotype. The DNA of the CDR3 is TGTGCCAGCAGCCAAGGAATGGCAGGCTCTGGAAACACCATATATTTT. This gives the protein CASSQGMAGSGNTIYF. V usage is TRBV4-2 and J usage is TRBJ1-3; no clear D. CDR1 LGHNA and CDR2 YNFKEQ come from the germline V gene. Trimming removed 1 base at V and 0 bases at J, with 10 bases between. This CDR3 contains 16 residues.

The V and J genes are TRBV30 and TRBJ1-5; D remains unclear. The CDR3 totals 14 residues. Per the germline V gene, CDR1 is GTSNPN and CDR2 is SVGIG (reference sequence). Between the trimmed V and J ends, which lost 1 base and 4 bases, there was a span of 11 bases. The CDR3 protein is CAWSDGAVNQPQHF. In nucleotides, the CDR3 is TGTGCCTGGAGTGATGGAGCAGTTAATCAGCCCCAGCATTTT. The complete variable domain, with remaining parts taken from reference TRBV30 and TRBJ1-5, reads SQTIHQWPATLVQPVGSPLSLECTVEGTSNPNLYWYRQAAGRGLQLLFYSVGIGQISSEVPQNLSASRPQDRQFILSSKKLLLSDSGFYLCAWSDGAVNQPQHFGDGTRLSIL.

This sequence joins TRBV9 and TRBJ1-1, with D uncertain. Trimming shortened V by 2 bases and J by 4 bases, and 15 bases separated the two germline ends. The CDR3 extends over 15 amino acids. Per germline, CDR1 SGDLS and CDR2 YYNGEE. This CDR3 is CASSVDYLLGTEAFF. CDR3 bases: TGTGCCAGCAGCGTGGACTACTTATTGGGCACTGAAGCTTTCTTT.

The table lists this clonotype with a few counts. The J gene is TRBJ1-2, the V gene TRBV6-1, with D possibly being TRBD1 (6 bases). Between the trimmed V and J ends, which lost 6 bases and 3 bases, there was a span of 20 bases. The CDR3 extends over 16 amino acids. Per germline, CDR1 MNHNS and CDR2 SASEGT. The CDR3 sequence: CASRAPSGGLDYGYTF. The CDR3 bases are TGTGCCAGCAGAGCCCCATCGGGGGGCCTAGACTATGGCTACACCTTC.

This clonotype has a handful of counts. This chain links TRBV25-1 with TRBJ1-3; the D is unclear. Germline CDR1 reads MGHDK; CDR2 reads SYGVNS. This CDR3 has 13 residues. Trimming took off 4 bases at V and 0 bases at J, with 4 bases between the two ends. The CDR3 nucleotides are TGTGCCAGCAGTGGGTTCTCTGGAAACACCATATATTTT. The encoded protein is CASSGFSGNTIYF.

This clonotype was counted only a few times. The chain uses TRBV3-1 and TRBJ1-6; D gene uncertain. Per the germline V gene, CDR1 is LGHDT and CDR2 is YNNKEL (reference sequence). V was trimmed by 0 bases and J by 11 bases, leaving 8 bases between them. The CDR3 covers 13 residues. The CDR3 reads CASSQDLGTPLHF. CDR3 coding DNA: TGTGCCAGCAGCCAAGATCTAGGGACACCCCTCCACTTT.

The rearrangement links TRBV4-3 to TRBJ2-5; 9 bases agree with TRBD1. Trimming removed 0 bases from V and 4 bases from J; junction bases left unmatched: 3. Germline CDR1 reads LGHNA; CDR2 reads YSLEER. This CDR3 contains 15 residues. The CDR3, as DNA: TGCGCCAGCAGCCAAGACCCGACAGGGGGAGAGACCCAGTACTTC. Its translation is CASSQDPTGGETQYF.

CDR3 region: CSATSSIAGFYNEQFF. As DNA, the CDR3 is TGCAGTGCCACCTCCTCAATAGCGGGATTCTACAATGAGCAGTTCTTC. This chain connects TRBV20-1 to TRBJ2-1; TRBD2 agrees at 8 bases. Per the germline V gene, CDR1 is DFQATT and CDR2 is SNEGSKA (reference sequence). V lost 6 bases and J lost 3; bases outside the gene matches: 13. The CDR3 sequence is 16 residues long.

This clonotype has a handful of counts. The rearrangement uses TRBV11-2 and TRBJ2-7; D is tentatively TRBD1 or TRBD2 (5 bases each). The CDR3 sequence is 15 residues long. Germline values: CDR1 SGHAT, CDR2 FQNNGV. The ends were cut back, 0 bases at V and 3 bases at J, with 12 bases in the middle. The CDR3 loop reads CASSLEYRGDYEQYF. Here the CDR3 DNA reads TGTGCCAGCAGCTTAGAATATCGAGGGGACTACGAGCAGTACTTC.